Each of the 8 T cell receptor beta chains below was sequenced from the same sample in a study of blood T cell repertoires in COVID-19. The assay was immunoSEQ multiplex PCR, and TCRdb's table has in-frame clones only and misses some. The profile shows about 260,000 clones, around 88% of them singletons. Sequencing was performed on peripheral blood. The receptor set was obtained from a young man with active or convalescent COVID-19.

This clone was seen a handful of times. The chain employs TRBV7-9 and TRBJ2-1; a possible D gene is TRBD1 (6 bases). V was trimmed by 5 bases and J by 6 bases, leaving 20 bases between them. Germline V lookup: CDR1 SEHNR, CDR2 FQNEAQ (reference sequence). This CDR3 comprises 16 residues. In DNA form, the CDR3 reads TGTGCCAGCAGCCCCTTGGGGTCAGGGGCGGCCAATGAGCAGTTCTTC. It specifies CASSPLGSGAANEQFF.

This sequence joins TRBV7-2 and TRBJ1-1, with unresolved D. V shed 2 bases and J shed 5 bases, with 15 bases lying between them. The CDR3 sequence is 15 residues long. Germline CDR1 SGHTA, CDR2 FQGNSA. In nucleotides, the CDR3 is TGTGCCAGCAGCTTAAGGCGGGGAGGGTGGACTGAAGCTTTCTTT. Translation: CASSLRRGGWTEAFF.

The rearrangement joins TRBV7-2 to TRBJ2-2, with 8 bases matching TRBD1. The CDR3 is 16 amino acids. V gave up 4 bases and J gave up 4 bases; unmatched junction bases: 8. Germline V gene data show CDR1 as SGHTA and CDR2 as FQGNSA. The CDR3 nucleotides read TGTGCCAGCAGCTACGGACAGGGAGGAGGCACCGGGGAGCTGTTTTTT. Its protein is CASSYGQGGGTGELFF.

The V call is TRBV15, the J call TRBJ2-7; possibly TRBD1 for D (6 bases). Germline V gene data show CDR1 as LNHNV and CDR2 as YYDKDF (reference sequence). This CDR3 is 13 amino acids long. V was pared by 6 bases and J by 5 bases, with 14 bases between. This CDR3 is CATRGLRGDEQYF. CDR3 sequence (DNA): TGTGCCACCAGGGGGCTCAGGGGCGACGAGCAGTACTTC.

V usage is TRBV3-1 (or the pseudogene TRBV3-2) and J usage is TRBJ1-2, with D possibly being TRBD1 (5 bases). From germline, CDR1 is LGHDT and CDR2 YNNKEL (reference sequence). The length of the CDR3 is 14 residues. The V gene lost 0 bases and the J gene lost 6 bases, with 11 bases spanning the gap. In DNA, the CDR3 is TGTGCCAGCAGCCAAGACGGCAGGGTTGATGGCTACACCTTC. Its translation is CASSQDGRVDGYTF.

Details on this clone: Compared with germline, one end of the junction differs, possibly owing to a read error. V gene TRBV3-1 (or the pseudogene TRBV3-2) combines with J gene TRBJ1-2, with D maybe TRBD1 (6 bases). Germline values: CDR1 LGHDT, CDR2 YNNKEL (reference sequence). The length of the CDR3 is 13 residues. CDR3 nucleotide sequence: TGTGCCAGCAGACCTTTTACAGGGTATGACTACACCTTC. Translated, it gives CASRPFTGYDYTF.

This clone was picked up one time. The chain has TRBV2 and TRBJ2-3; tentative D call: TRBD2 (7 bases). Trimming shortened V by 1 base and J by 2 bases, and 13 bases separated the two germline ends. Germline CDR1 is SNHLY and CDR2 is FYNNEI. The CDR3 has 16 amino acids. This CDR3 is CASSEVLAGATDTQYF. The CDR3 nucleotides are TGTGCCAGCAGTGAAGTTCTGGCGGGGGCCACAGATACGCAGTATTTT.

J is TRBJ1-4 and V is TRBV2, with D possibly matching TRBD1 (5 bases). The CDR3 runs to 13 residues. The V end lost 1 base, the J end lost 10 bases, and 10 bases lay between the germline ends. CDR1 and CDR2 from the germline V gene are SNHLY and FYNNEI. CDR3: CASSEGGTAKLFF. The CDR3 bases are TGTGCCAGCAGTGAAGGCGGGACGGCAAAACTGTTTTTT.